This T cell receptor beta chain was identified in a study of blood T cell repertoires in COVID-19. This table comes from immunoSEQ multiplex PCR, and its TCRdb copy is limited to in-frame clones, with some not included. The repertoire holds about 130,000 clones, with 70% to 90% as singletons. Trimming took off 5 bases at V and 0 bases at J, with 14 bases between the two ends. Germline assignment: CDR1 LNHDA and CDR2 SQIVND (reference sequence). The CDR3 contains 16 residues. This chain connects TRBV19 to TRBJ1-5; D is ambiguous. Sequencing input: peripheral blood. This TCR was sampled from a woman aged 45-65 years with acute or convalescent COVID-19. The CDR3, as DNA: TGTGCCAGTAGTTCGGGAACAGACTATAGCAATCAGCCCCAGCATTTT. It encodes CASSSGTDYSNQPQHF.